This T cell receptor (beta chain) came from a study of cytomegalovirus exposure and HLA in healthy donors. On the study more broadly: The study's early data release held about 85 million unique TCRs from HLA-typed donors.

The CDR3 consists of 16 residues. Among the donors, all were healthy bone marrow donors. About this clone: Antigen unknown.

The PCR had 60 Vbeta and 13 Jbeta primers. Measured with immunoSEQ multiplex PCR; TCRdb has only the in-frame clones, and not every one. Of fewer than 200,000 clones listed, roughly 80% are singletons. General study findings and limits: Highly shared sequence variants in one cluster were likely a sequencing artifact.

The source material was PBMCs. The V call is TRBV7-5, the J call TRBJ1-2. TRBV7-5 is reported as a pseudogene. The receptor was derived from a woman under 30 in good health and CMV-seronegative. The DNA of the CDR3 is TGTGTCAGAAGCTTAGAACCCGGGAGGGATTACTATGGCTACACCTTC. Its protein product is CVRSLEPGRDYYGYTF.